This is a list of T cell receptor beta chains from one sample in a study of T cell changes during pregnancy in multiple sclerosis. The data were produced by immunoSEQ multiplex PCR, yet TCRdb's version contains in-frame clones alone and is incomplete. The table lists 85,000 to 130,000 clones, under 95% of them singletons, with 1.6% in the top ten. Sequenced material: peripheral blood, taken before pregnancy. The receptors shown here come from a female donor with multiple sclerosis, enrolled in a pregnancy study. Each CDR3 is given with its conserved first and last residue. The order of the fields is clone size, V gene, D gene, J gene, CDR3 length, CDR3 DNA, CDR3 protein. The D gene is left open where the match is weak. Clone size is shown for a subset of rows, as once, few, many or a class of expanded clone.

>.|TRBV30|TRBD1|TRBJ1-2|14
TGTGCCTGGACCCGGACAGGATTTAGTGGTGGCTACACCTTC
CAWTRTGFSGGYTF
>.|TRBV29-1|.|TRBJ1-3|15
TGCAGCATCGCGTTTAAGGCTAGCTCTGGAAACACCATATATTTT
CSIAFKASSGNTIYF
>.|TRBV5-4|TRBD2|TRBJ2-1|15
TGTGCCAGCAGCCCCAAAGCGGGAGGGCCAAGTGAGCAGTTCTTC
CASSPKAGGPSEQFF
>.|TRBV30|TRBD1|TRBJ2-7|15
TGTGCCTGGAGCTTGGGACAGGGGGCTAACTACGAGCAGTACTTC
CAWSLGQGANYEQYF
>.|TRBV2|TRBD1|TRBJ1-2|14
TGTGCCAGCAGTGACGGGACAGCGCGTCTGGGCTACACCTTC
CASSDGTARLGYTF
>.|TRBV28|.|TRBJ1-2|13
TGTGCCAGCAGTTTACGGCCAGGGCATGGCTACACCTTC
CASSLRPGHGYTF
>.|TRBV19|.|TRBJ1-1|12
TGTGCCAGTAATTTTCGGGACACTGAAGCTTTCTTT
CASNFRDTEAFF
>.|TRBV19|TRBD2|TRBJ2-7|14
TGTGCCAGTAGTATGGCGGGAGGGCTCTACGAGCAGTACTTC
CASSMAGGLYEQYF
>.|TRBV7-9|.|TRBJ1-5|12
TGTGCCAGCAGCTTACAGGGGCAGCCCCAGCATTTT
CASSLQGQPQHF
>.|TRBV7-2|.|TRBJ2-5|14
TGTGCCAGCAGCGGGAGTGGGGTTCAAGAGACCCAGTACTTC
CASSGSGVQETQYF
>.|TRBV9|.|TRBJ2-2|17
TGTGCCAGCAGCGGACGTACGGGACAAATGAACACCGGGGAGCTGTTTTTT
CASSGRTGQMNTGELFF
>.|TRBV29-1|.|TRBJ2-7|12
TGCAGCGTTGTGGGCCGCTCCTACGAGCAGTACTTC
CSVVGRSYEQYF
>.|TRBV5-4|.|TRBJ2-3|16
TGTGCCAGCAGCACCCTGGACAGCTTCGGCACAGATACGCAGTATTTT
CASSTLDSFGTDTQYF
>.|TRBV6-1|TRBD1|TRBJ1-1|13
TGTGCCAGCAGCTGGGACAGGGGCACTGAAGCTTTCTTT
CASSWDRGTEAFF
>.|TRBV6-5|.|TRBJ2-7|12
TGTGCCAGCAAAACAGGGCATTACGAGCAGTACTTC
CASKTGHYEQYF
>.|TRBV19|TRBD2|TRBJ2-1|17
TGTGCCAGTAGTACCACCTTCGGCGGGAGGGCCGACAATGAGCAGTTCTTC
CASSTTFGGRADNEQFF
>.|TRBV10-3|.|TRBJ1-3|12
TGTGCCACCGGACAGTTAGGAAACACCATATATTTT
CATGQLGNTIYF
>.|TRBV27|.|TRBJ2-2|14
TGTGCCAGCAGTTTCCTGGACCAGGGCGGGGAGCTGTTTTTT
CASSFLDQGGELFF
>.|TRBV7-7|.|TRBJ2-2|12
TGTGCCAGCAGCCCGGTTGGCGGGGAGCTGTTTTTT
CASSPVGGELFF
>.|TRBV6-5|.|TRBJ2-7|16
TGTGCCAGCAGTTTTTCTTCCGGGACTTCCTCCTACGAGCAGTACTTC
CASSFSSGTSSYEQYF
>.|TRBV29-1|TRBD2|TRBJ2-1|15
TGCAGCGTTGAAAAGGCGGGGGGCTCCTACAATGAGCAGTTCTTC
CSVEKAGGSYNEQFF
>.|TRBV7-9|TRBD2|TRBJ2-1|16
TGTGCCAGCAGCCCCCCAGCGGGAGGGCCGCCCGATGAGCAGTTCTTC
CASSPPAGGPPDEQFF
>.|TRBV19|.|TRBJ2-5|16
TGTGCCAGTAGTATAGATTACGGCAGGAGGGAAGAGACCCAGTACTTC
CASSIDYGRREETQYF
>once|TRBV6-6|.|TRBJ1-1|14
TGTGCCAGCAGTTCTCAGGGGATGAACACTGAAGCTTTCTTT
CASSSQGMNTEAFF
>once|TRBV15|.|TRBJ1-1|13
TGTGCCACCAACACAGGGTCACGGACTGAAGCTTTCTTT
CATNTGSRTEAFF
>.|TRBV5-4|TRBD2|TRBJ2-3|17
TGTGCCAGCAGCTCTGGGACTAGCGGGAGGAACACAGATACGCAGTATTTT
CASSSGTSGRNTDTQYF
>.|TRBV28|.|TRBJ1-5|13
TGTGCCAGCAGTCAGATTAGCAATCAGCCCCAGCATTTT
CASSQISNQPQHF
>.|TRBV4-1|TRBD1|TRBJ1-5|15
TGCGCCAGCAGCCCGGAACAGGGGGCACGGCAGCCCCAGCATTTT
CASSPEQGARQPQHF
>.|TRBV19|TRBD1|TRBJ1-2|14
TGTGCCAGTAGTATGGACAGGGGGATCTATGGCTACACCTTC
CASSMDRGIYGYTF
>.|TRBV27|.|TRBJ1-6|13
TGTGCCAGCAAAATCGGGTATAATTCACCCCTCCACTTT
CASKIGYNSPLHF
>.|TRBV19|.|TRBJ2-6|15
TGTGCCAGTAGCATGGACAATTCTGGGGCCAACGTCCTGACTTTC
CASSMDNSGANVLTF
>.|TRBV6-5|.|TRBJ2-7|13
TGTGCCAGCAGCCCCAGGGCGTTCTACGAGCAGTACTTC
CASSPRAFYEQYF
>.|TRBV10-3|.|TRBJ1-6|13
TGTGCCATCAGTGAGTCCTCCTCTTCACCCCTCCACTTT
CAISESSSSPLHF
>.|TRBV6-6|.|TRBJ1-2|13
TGTGCCAGCAGTTACTCACAGGGCTATGGCTACACCTTC
CASSYSQGYGYTF
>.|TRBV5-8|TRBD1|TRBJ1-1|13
TGTGCCAGCAGGTACAGGGGGCGCACTGAAGCTTTCTTT
CASRYRGRTEAFF
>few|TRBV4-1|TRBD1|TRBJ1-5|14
TGCGCCAGCAGACCCACAGGGGGCAATCAGCCCCAGCATTTT
CASRPTGGNQPQHF
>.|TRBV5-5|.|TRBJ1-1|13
TGTGCCAGCAGCTGGACAGTGAACACTGAAGCTTTCTTT
CASSWTVNTEAFF
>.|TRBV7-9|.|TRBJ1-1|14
TGTGCCAGCACCTTGAACACCCCGAACACTGAAGCTTTCTTT
CASTLNTPNTEAFF
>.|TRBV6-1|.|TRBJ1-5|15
TGTGCCAGCAGAACTGCCACAGGGACCTATCAGCCCCAGCATTTT
CASRTATGTYQPQHF
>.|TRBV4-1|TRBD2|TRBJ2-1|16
TGCGCCAGCAGCCGTCTAGCGGGGGGCGCCTACAATGAGCAGTTCTTC
CASSRLAGGAYNEQFF
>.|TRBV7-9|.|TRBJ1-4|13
TGTGCCCATACCCGAGGGAGTGGTGAAAAACTGTTTTTT
CAHTRGSGEKLFF
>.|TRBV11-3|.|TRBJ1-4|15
TGTGCCAGCAGCTCCAACCCAGGGACTAATGAAAAACTGTTTTTT
CASSSNPGTNEKLFF
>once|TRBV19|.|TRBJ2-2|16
TGTGCCAGTTTGAGGCAGGGGGGATCGAACACCGGGGAGCTGTTTTTT
CASLRQGGSNTGELFF
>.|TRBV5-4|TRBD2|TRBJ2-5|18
TGTGCCAGCAGCTTAACTAGCGGGAGGGCGTGGGTTCAAGAGACCCAGTACTTC
CASSLTSGRAWVQETQYF
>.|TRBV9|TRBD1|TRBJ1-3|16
TGTGCCAGCAGTCAGGGGGGCGGGTCGTCTGGAAACACCATATATTTT
CASSQGGGSSGNTIYF
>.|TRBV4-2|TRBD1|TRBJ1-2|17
TGTGCCAGCAGCTTGGGCTTACAGGGGGCGCAAGGCTATGGCTACACCTTC
CASSLGLQGAQGYGYTF
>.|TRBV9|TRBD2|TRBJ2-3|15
TGTGCCAGCAGCGTAGGACTAGCGGGCACAGATACGCAGTATTTT
CASSVGLAGTDTQYF
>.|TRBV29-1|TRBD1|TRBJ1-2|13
TGCAGCGTTGACGCCAGGGGGACCTATGGCTACACCTTC
CSVDARGTYGYTF
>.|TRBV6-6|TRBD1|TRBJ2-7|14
TGTGCCAGCAGCGACCGGGACAGTCCTGGCGAGCAGTACTTC
CASSDRDSPGEQYF
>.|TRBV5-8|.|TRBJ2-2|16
TGTGCCAGCAGCTTGGGGTTATCGGTGAACACCGGGGAGCTGTTTTTT
CASSLGLSVNTGELFF
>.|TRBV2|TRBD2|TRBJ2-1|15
TGTGCCAGCAGTTTAGCGGGGGCAGGTGGCAATGAGCAGTTCTTC
CASSLAGAGGNEQFF
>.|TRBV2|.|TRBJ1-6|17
TGTGCCAGCAGCCGTCAGGGAAATCTATTATATAATTCACCCCTCCACTTT
CASSRQGNLLYNSPLHF
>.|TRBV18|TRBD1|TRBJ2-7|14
TGTGCCAGCTCACCAGGAGACAGGGGGTACGAGCAGTACTTC
CASSPGDRGYEQYF